This entry lists 14 T cell receptor beta chains sequenced from one sample in a study of naive and memory T cell subsets. An equimolar mix of two oligonucleotides served as the beta constant-region primer for TRBC1 and TRBC2. TCRdb re-derived calls from the UMI-ligation and nested PCR reads in MiXCR, one entry per CDR3 protein. The repertoire consists of around 160,000 distinct CDR3 sequences, with about a sixth occurring once and the leading ten covering about 0.15%. The specimen sequenced was naive CD4+ T cells from blood. These receptors all stem from a human donor in good health.

This clonotype occurred a few times. This rearrangement joins TRBV5-4 to TRBJ2-2, with 8 bases identical to TRBD1. V lost 0 bases to trimming and J lost 8 bases; unmatched junction nucleotides: 15. Germline CDR1 and CDR2: SGHNT and YYREEE (reference sequence). This CDR3 is built from 18 residues. The CDR3 loop is CASSLGQGAQYRTGELFF. CDR3 in DNA: TGTGCCAGCAGCTTGGGGCAGGGGGCACAATATAGAACAGGGGAGCTGTTTTTT.

This clonotype was picked up a small number of times. The chain has TRBV6-2 or TRBV6-3 and TRBJ2-1; 9 nucleotides match TRBD2. With V trimmed by 5 bases and J by 1 base, 0 bases remained unmatched. This CDR3 contains 14 residues. CDR1 MNHEY and CDR2 SVGEGT come from the germline V gene. As DNA, the CDR3 is TGTGCCAGCAGTGCGGGGGGGTCCTACAATGAGCAGTTCTTC. It translates to CASSAGGSYNEQFF.

This clonotype was detected a few times. V is TRBV25-1 and J is TRBJ2-5; D is undetermined. Germline-derived CDR1 and CDR2 are MGHDK and SYGVNS. The CDR3 is 15 residues long. V lost 3 bases to trimming and J lost 1 base, with 12 bases between them. CDR3 DNA sequence: TGTGCCAGCAGTGATCCCGGTTGGGGCCAAGAGACCCAGTACTTC. It translates to CASSDPGWGQETQYF.

The chain links TRBV12-3 or TRBV12-4 to TRBJ2-7; TRBD1 is a possible D gene (6 bases). CDR3 size: 15 residues. Trimming shortened V by 5 bases and J by 3 bases, and 17 bases separated the two germline ends. CDR3 sequence (DNA): TGTGCCAGCAGTGATACAGGGTCGGTAGTCTACGAGCAGTACTTC. This encodes CASSDTGSVVYEQYF.

With regard to this clonotype: A read error may produce the germline difference seen at one junction end. The chain carries TRBV30 and TRBJ2-7; D might be TRBD1 (5 bases). There are 11 residues in the CDR3. The germline V gene encodes CDR1 GTSNPN and CDR2 SVGIG (reference sequence). CDR3 coding DNA: TGTGCCTGGAGTACAATGACAGTTCCTTCTTTC. This encodes CAWSTMTVPSF.

The CDR3 sequence: CAISGQDREQYF. The CDR3 bases are TGTGCCATCAGCGGACAGGACCGCGAGCAGTACTTC. The V call is TRBV10-3, the J call TRBJ2-7; TRBD1 matches at 7 bases. The CDR3 runs to 12 residues. The V gene end was trimmed by 6 bases and the J gene end by 6 bases; junction bases not matched to a gene: 5. Germline V lookup: CDR1 ENHRY, CDR2 SYGVKD.

This clonotype has just a few counts. The chain is built from TRBV5-1 and TRBJ1-1; D uncertain. CDR3 length: 15 amino acids. The V gene's germline CDR1 is SGHRS and CDR2 YFSETQ. With 3 bases removed from V and 6 bases from J, the gap between germline ends came to 18 bases. In DNA, the CDR3 is TGCGCCAGCAGCTGGGCCGAGAGCTTGTCGTCTGAAGCTTTCTTT. Its protein is CASSWAESLSSEAFF.

This clonotype was counted between two and nine times. The V call is TRBV5-1, the J call TRBJ2-1; maybe TRBD1 (6 bases). V was trimmed by 2 bases and J by 5 bases, leaving 14 bases between them. CDR1 is SGHRS and CDR2 is YFSETQ in the germline V gene. This CDR3 contains 15 residues. The CDR3 region is CASSLGGTMDNEQFF. CDR3 nucleotide sequence: TGCGCCAGCAGCTTAGGGGGTACTATGGACAATGAGCAGTTCTTC. The full variable domain, its missing parts supplied by reference TRBV5-1 and TRBJ2-1, is KAGVTQTPRYLIKTRGQQVTLSCSPISGHRSVSWYQQTPGQGLQFLFEYFSETQRNKGNFPGRFSGRQFSNSRSEMNVSTLELGDSALYLCASSLGGTMDNEQFFGPGTRLTVL.

The chain joins TRBV6-4 to TRBJ2-2; no clear D gene. Germline lookup yields CDR1 MRHNA and CDR2 SNTAGT. Deletions cut 0 bases from V and 3 bases from J, with 5 bases between. The CDR3 sequence is 14 residues long. The CDR3 reads CASSDSEYTGELFF. CDR3 DNA sequence: TGTGCCAGCAGTGACTCTGAGTACACCGGGGAGCTGTTTTTT.

The J gene is TRBJ2-2, the V gene TRBV29-1, with TRBD2 identical over 11 bases. Germline V lookup: CDR1 SQVTM, CDR2 ANQGSEA. V shed 5 bases and J 0 bases; nucleotides not matched to a gene: 8. The CDR3 loop spans 17 amino acids. The chain's CDR3 is CSVLGTSGIANTGELFF. CDR3 in DNA: TGCAGCGTTCTCGGGACTAGCGGAATCGCGAACACCGGGGAGCTGTTTTTT.

This chain connects TRBV24-1 to TRBJ2-3; no clear D. Germline V gene sequence: CDR1 KGHDR, CDR2 SFDVKD. With 5 bases removed from V and 4 bases from J, the gap between germline ends came to 6 bases. The CDR3 spans 12 residues. The CDR3 region is CATSGRSDTQYF. The CDR3 region has the DNA TGTGCCACCAGTGGGCGTTCAGATACGCAGTATTTT.

This chain connects TRBV7-9 to TRBJ2-3; D is unresolved. Trimming stripped 10 bases from V and 2 bases from J, with 10 bases between. The CDR3 is 12 amino acids. CDR1 SEHNR and CDR2 FQNEAQ come from the germline V gene (reference sequence). The CDR3 protein is CATVALTDTQYF. DNA for the CDR3: TGTGCCACCGTTGCGCTCACAGATACGCAGTATTTT.

This sequence joins TRBV5-4 and TRBJ2-5, with 10 nucleotides matching TRBD1. The CDR3 runs 15 residues. V gave up 0 bases and J gave up 3 bases; unmatched junction bases: 2. Germline V gene sequence: CDR1 SGHNT, CDR2 YYREEE (reference sequence). This CDR3 is CASSLDGTGEETQYF. The CDR3 nucleotides read TGTGCCAGCAGCTTGGATGGGACAGGGGAAGAGACCCAGTACTTC.

The chain links TRBV5-1 to TRBJ2-6; 9 nucleotides agree with TRBD1. CDR1 SGHRS and CDR2 YFSETQ come from the germline V gene. CDR3 length: 17 residues. V was clipped by 4 bases and J by 3 bases; unmatched bases: 8. The CDR3 nucleotides are TGCGCCAGCAGCCCGGTAACAGGGGGCGATGGGGCCAACGTCCTGACTTTC. Its translation: CASSPVTGGDGANVLTF.